What follows are 9 T cell receptor beta chains derived from one specimen sequenced in a study of blood T cell repertoires in COVID-19. TCRdb keeps only in-frame clones here, not all; method: immunoSEQ multiplex PCR. The sample holds over 10,000 clones; 65% to 80% are singletons and the top ten take about 43%. The sample taken for sequencing was peripheral blood. The receptor source for this set is a woman at least 80 years old with acute or convalescent COVID-19.

Only one count was recorded for this clone. Here the CDR3 reads CASSQGSRTQGYEQYF. The CDR3 DNA is TGTGCCAGCAGCCAAGGGTCTCGGACTCAAGGGTACGAGCAGTACTTC. The genes are TRBV4-2 and TRBJ2-7, with a weak D call TRBD2 (5 bases). Trimming removed 1 base from V and 4 bases from J, with 17 bases in between. The CDR3 contains 16 residues. CDR1 is LGHNA, CDR2 YNFKEQ, per germline.

This clone was counted a few times. The chain has TRBV2 and TRBJ1-2; TRBD1 matches 11 bases. Germline lookup yields CDR1 SNHLY and CDR2 FYNNEI. The CDR3 has 14 amino acids. V trimming: 6 bases; J trimming: 4 bases; junction bases outside the gene matches: 4. CDR3 DNA sequence: TGTGCCAGCAGGTGGACAGGGGGCTCCTATGGCTACACCTTC. Protein: CASRWTGGSYGYTF.

The V call is TRBV19, the J call TRBJ1-6; TRBD1 is a possible D gene (6 bases). Per germline, CDR1 LNHDA and CDR2 SQIVND (reference sequence). The CDR3 length is 15 residues. Trimming took off 7 bases at V and 0 bases at J, with 10 bases between the two ends. DNA for the CDR3: TGTGCCAGTATCGACAGGAGCTCCTATAATTCACCCCTCCACTTT. It encodes CASIDRSSYNSPLHF.

This chain connects TRBV30 to TRBJ1-2, with no clear D. V was cut by 0 bases and J by 8 bases, with 7 bases left in between. This CDR3 comprises 11 residues. Germline lookup yields CDR1 GTSNPN and CDR2 SVGIG (reference sequence). The CDR3 is CAWSVSGGYTF. CDR3 DNA: TGTGCCTGGAGTGTAAGCGGGGGCTACACCTTC.

By share of the sample, this clone is medium-sized. The chain uses TRBV6-5 and TRBJ2-5, with TRBD2 matching 10 bases. The CDR3 runs to 16 residues. Germline V gene sequence: CDR1 MNHEY, CDR2 SVGAGI. J lost 5 bases, V lost 2 bases, and 8 bases had no gene match. CDR3 sequence: CASSYEAGGREETQYF. The CDR3 coding sequence is TGTGCCAGCAGTTACGAAGCGGGGGGGCGCGAGGAGACCCAGTACTTC.

This chain joins TRBV29-1 and TRBJ2-3; 8 bases match TRBD2. J was trimmed by 4 bases and V by 4 bases; bases with no gene match: 10. This CDR3 has 15 amino acids. Germline V gene data show CDR1 as SQVTM and CDR2 as ANQGSEA. CDR3 sequence (DNA): TGCAGCGTTGCCCGGGGCGGGGGGTTCGCAGATACGCAGTATTTT. This translates into CSVARGGGFADTQYF.

The chain uses TRBV30 and TRBJ2-2; 7 positions match TRBD1. After removal of 5 bases from V and 0 bases from J, the junction contained 6 bases not matched to a gene. The CDR3 spans 15 residues. Germline values: CDR1 GTSNPN, CDR2 SVGIG (reference sequence). This CDR3 reads CAWRPQGTNTGELFF. The DNA of the CDR3 is TGTGCCTGGCGGCCACAGGGGACGAACACCGGGGAGCTGTTTTTT.

This clone was observed a handful of times. This chain uses TRBV19 with TRBJ2-2; D not certain. The CDR3 loop spans 11 amino acids. Germline CDR1 LNHDA, CDR2 SQIVND (reference sequence). Trimming removed 5 bases from V and 6 bases from J, with 4 bases in between. CDR3 protein: CASSFAGELFF. Written as DNA, the CDR3 is TGTGCCAGTAGTTTCGCCGGGGAGCTGTTTTTT. Together with reference TRBV19 and TRBJ2-2, the CDR3 gives the full variable domain: DGGITQSPKYLFRKEGQNVTLSCEQNLNHDAMYWYRQDPGQGLRLIYYSQIVNDFQKGDIAEGYSVSREKKESFPLTVTSAQKNPTAFYLCASSFAGELFFGEGSRLTVL.

V gene TRBV3-1 (or the pseudogene TRBV3-2) combines with J gene TRBJ1-2; 8 positions agree with TRBD1. Per the germline V gene, CDR1 is LGHDT and CDR2 is YNNKEL (reference sequence). The CDR3 has 15 residues. J lost 5 bases, V lost 3 bases, and 8 bases had no gene match. CDR3 DNA: TGTGCCAGCAGCCACCGCACAGGGGGAGGGTATGGCTACACCTTC. This codes for CASSHRTGGGYGYTF.